This TCR beta chain was captured in a study of T cell responses to AZD1222 COVID-19 vaccine. Across the whole study: Second-dose intervals of approximately 4 or approximately 12 weeks were pooled.

Whole-study findings and limits: The donors showed a predominance of white British ancestry and of females, with possible underestimation of clonal diversity. Spike regions recognized by vaccine-associated CD4 TCRs spanned the protein, led by 160-218 and 743-854. The repertoires were collected only after the peak T cell response.

Turning to this clone: Its antigen is unknown.

Libraries were prepared by immunoSEQ multiplex PCR; TCRdb keeps only in-frame clonotypes and omits some of them. The data show about 170,000 clones, approximately 93% seen once. V shed 3 bases, J shed 2 bases, and the junction held 11 bases outside the gene matches. The length of the CDR3 is 17 residues. Looked up from germline, CDR1 is SGDLS and CDR2 is YYNGEE. This clonotype was obtained from an adult in good health. This specimen consisted of peripheral blood, obtained on day 0 of AZD1222 vaccination. The chain is built from TRBV9 and TRBJ1-2; TRBD1 agrees at 9 bases. The CDR3 sequence: CASSAPTGTGTNYGYTF. The CDR3 coding sequence is TGTGCCAGCAGCGCCCCTACAGGGACAGGGACAAACTATGGCTACACCTTC.